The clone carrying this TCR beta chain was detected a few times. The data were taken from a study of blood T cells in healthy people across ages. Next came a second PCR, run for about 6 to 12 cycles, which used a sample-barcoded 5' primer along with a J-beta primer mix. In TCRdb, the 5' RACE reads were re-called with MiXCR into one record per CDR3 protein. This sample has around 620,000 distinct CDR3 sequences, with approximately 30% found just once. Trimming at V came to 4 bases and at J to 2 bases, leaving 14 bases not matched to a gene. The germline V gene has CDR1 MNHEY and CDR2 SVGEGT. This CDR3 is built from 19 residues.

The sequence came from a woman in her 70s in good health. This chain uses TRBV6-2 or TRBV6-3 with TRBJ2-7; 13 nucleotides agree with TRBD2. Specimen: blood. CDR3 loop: CASSFTTGTSGALTYEQYF. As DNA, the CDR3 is TGTGCCAGCAGTTTTACAACCGGGACTAGCGGGGCGTTAACCTACGAGCAGTACTTC.